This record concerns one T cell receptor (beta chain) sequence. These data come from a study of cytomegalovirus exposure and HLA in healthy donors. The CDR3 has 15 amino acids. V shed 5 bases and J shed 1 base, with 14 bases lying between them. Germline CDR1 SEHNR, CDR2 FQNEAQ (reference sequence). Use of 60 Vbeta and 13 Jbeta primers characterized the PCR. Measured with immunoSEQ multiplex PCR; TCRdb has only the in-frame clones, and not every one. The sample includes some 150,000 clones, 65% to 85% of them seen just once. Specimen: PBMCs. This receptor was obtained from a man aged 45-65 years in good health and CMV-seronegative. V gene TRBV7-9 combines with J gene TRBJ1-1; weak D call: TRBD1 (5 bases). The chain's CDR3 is CASSPRWGGNTEAFF. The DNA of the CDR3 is TGTGCCAGCAGCCCCCGTTGGGGCGGGAACACTGAAGCTTTCTTT.